This T cell receptor beta chain was obtained from a study of identical twins. Everyone who gave samples was a healthy Caucasian. MiXCR was run by TCRdb on the 5' RACE reads, yielding one entry per CDR3 protein. The table includes more than 350,000 distinct CDR3 sequences, approximately 8.7% detected once. Germline-derived CDR1 and CDR2 are MNHEY and SMNVEV (reference sequence). This CDR3 contains 12 residues. With 6 bases removed from V and 2 bases from J, the gap between germline ends came to 5 bases. At least ten counts were recorded for this clonotype. The chain couples TRBV27 to TRBJ2-1; D unresolved. The TCR sequence derives from a woman in her 50s in good health. Sequencing was carried out using naive T cells sorted from blood. DNA for the CDR3: TGTGCCAGCAGCTCGCCCTACAATGAGCAGTTCTTC. It specifies CASSSPYNEQFF.